This is a list of T cell receptor beta chains from one sample in a study of radiation and T cells in renal cell carcinoma. Profiled with immunoSEQ multiplex PCR; TCRdb holds only in-frame clones, not every one. This sample carries roughly 150,000 clones, roughly nine tenths of them seen once, and the ten largest clones take roughly 4%. The material sequenced was blood, taken from a patient whose treatment included radiotherapy and nephrectomy. The receptors come from a woman in her 70s with renal cell carcinoma. Both conserved end residues are part of each CDR3. Fields, in order: clone size, D gene, V gene, J gene, CDR3 protein, CDR3 DNA. The D gene is left open where the match is weak. Only some rows state a clone size, as once, few, many or a class for expanded clones.

abundance: NA
d_gene: TRBD1
v_gene: TRBV5-5
j_gene: TRBJ1-2
CDR3aa: CASSSTAGGIGYGYTF
CDR3nt: TGTGCCAGCAGCTCGACAGCAGGGGGCATAGGCTATGGCTACACCTTC

abundance: few
d_gene: TRBD1
v_gene: TRBV28
j_gene: TRBJ2-2
CDR3aa: CASSSRTGPGELFF
CDR3nt: TGTGCCAGCAGTTCTCGGACAGGGCCCGGGGAGCTGTTTTTT

abundance: NA
d_gene: NA
v_gene: TRBV27
j_gene: TRBJ1-2
CDR3aa: CASSSARDIYYYGYTF
CDR3nt: TGTGCCAGCAGTTCCGCCCGGGACATATACTACTATGGCTACACCTTC

abundance: NA
d_gene: TRBD2
v_gene: TRBV11-3
j_gene: TRBJ2-1
CDR3aa: CASRETSGNYNEQFF
CDR3nt: TGTGCCAGCAGGGAGACTAGCGGAAACTACAATGAGCAGTTCTTC

abundance: NA
d_gene: NA
v_gene: TRBV20-1
j_gene: TRBJ2-7
CDR3aa: CSARGGYEQYF
CDR3nt: TGCAGTGCTAGAGGCGGATACGAGCAGTACTTC

abundance: NA
d_gene: NA
v_gene: TRBV5-1
j_gene: TRBJ2-5
CDR3aa: CASSLEVGMGTQYF
CDR3nt: TGCGCCAGCAGCTTGGAAGTTGGCATGGGGACCCAGTACTTC

abundance: NA
d_gene: NA
v_gene: TRBV5-1
j_gene: TRBJ2-1
CDR3aa: CASNRDLFSYNEQFF
CDR3nt: TGCGCCAGTAACCGGGATCTGTTCTCCTACAATGAGCAGTTCTTC

abundance: NA
d_gene: NA
v_gene: TRBV6-1
j_gene: TRBJ1-6
CDR3aa: CASSVRGGNSPLHF
CDR3nt: TGTGCCAGCAGTGTTAGGGGGGGGAATTCACCCCTCCACTTT

abundance: NA
d_gene: NA
v_gene: TRBV28
j_gene: TRBJ1-5
CDR3aa: CASSSQGGVNQPQHF
CDR3nt: TGTGCCAGCAGTTCCCAAGGGGGGGTAAATCAGCCCCAGCATTTT

abundance: NA
d_gene: TRBD1
v_gene: TRBV30
j_gene: TRBJ1-5
CDR3aa: CAWSSGTGVFKISNQPQHF
CDR3nt: TGTGCCTGGAGCAGTGGGACAGGGGTTTTTAAGATCAGCAATCAGCCCCAGCATTTT

abundance: NA
d_gene: NA
v_gene: TRBV2
j_gene: TRBJ1-4
CDR3aa: CASSDSDEKLFF
CDR3nt: TGTGCCAGCAGCGACAGTGATGAAAAACTGTTTTTT

abundance: NA
d_gene: TRBD1
v_gene: TRBV5-4
j_gene: TRBJ1-4
CDR3aa: CASSSLGQVNNEKLFF
CDR3nt: TGTGCCAGCAGCTCCCTGGGACAGGTCAATAATGAAAAACTGTTTTTT

abundance: NA
d_gene: NA
v_gene: TRBV11-2
j_gene: TRBJ1-4
CDR3aa: CASSRGTGEKLFF
CDR3nt: TGTGCCAGCAGCAGGGGGACGGGCGAAAAACTGTTTTTT

abundance: NA
d_gene: TRBD2
v_gene: TRBV5-3
j_gene: TRBJ2-1
CDR3aa: CARSYPTSGSSYNEQFF
CDR3nt: TGTGCCAGAAGCTACCCGACTAGCGGGAGCTCCTACAATGAGCAGTTCTTC

abundance: NA
d_gene: NA
v_gene: TRBV5-5
j_gene: TRBJ1-2
CDR3aa: CASSSLPSSRTNYGYTF
CDR3nt: TGTGCCAGCAGCTCCCTTCCCTCTAGCAGAACTAACTATGGCTACACCTTC

abundance: NA
d_gene: NA
v_gene: TRBV5-4
j_gene: TRBJ2-5
CDR3aa: CASSPLGSQETQYF
CDR3nt: TGTGCCAGCAGCCCCTTGGGCAGCCAAGAGACCCAGTACTTC

abundance: NA
d_gene: TRBD1
v_gene: TRBV7-9
j_gene: TRBJ1-4
CDR3aa: CASSPTGGRREKLFF
CDR3nt: TGTGCCAGCAGCCCAACAGGGGGCCGACGTGAAAAACTGTTTTTT

abundance: many
d_gene: NA
v_gene: TRBV7-3
j_gene: TRBJ1-1
CDR3aa: CASSQQGGFGRNTEAFF
CDR3nt: TGTGCCAGCAGCCAACAGGGAGGATTTGGGCGGAACACTGAAGCTTTCTTT

abundance: NA
d_gene: TRBD2
v_gene: TRBV10-3
j_gene: TRBJ2-1
CDR3aa: CAISEKRGAGDEQFF
CDR3nt: TGTGCCATCAGTGAGAAGAGGGGCGCGGGGGATGAGCAGTTCTTC

abundance: NA
d_gene: TRBD1
v_gene: TRBV7-9
j_gene: TRBJ1-5
CDR3aa: CASSLASGTGDNQPQHF
CDR3nt: TGTGCCAGCAGCTTAGCGAGTGGGACAGGGGACAATCAGCCCCAGCATTTT

abundance: few
d_gene: TRBD1
v_gene: TRBV7-9
j_gene: TRBJ2-1
CDR3aa: CASSDRQGPYNEQFF
CDR3nt: TGTGCCAGCAGCGACCGACAGGGGCCCTACAATGAGCAGTTCTTC

abundance: NA
d_gene: NA
v_gene: TRBV28
j_gene: TRBJ2-7
CDR3aa: CASSPSGYEQYF
CDR3nt: TGTGCCAGCAGTCCCTCGGGATACGAGCAGTACTTC

abundance: NA
d_gene: NA
v_gene: TRBV6-4
j_gene: TRBJ2-5
CDR3aa: CASRVVVDSASFEETQYF
CDR3nt: TGTGCCAGCAGAGTGGTCGTTGACAGCGCCTCATTTGAAGAGACCCAGTACTTC

abundance: NA
d_gene: NA
v_gene: TRBV19
j_gene: TRBJ1-5
CDR3aa: CASSIGGASNQPQHF
CDR3nt: TGTGCCAGTAGTATAGGGGGGGCTAGCAATCAGCCCCAGCATTTT

abundance: NA
d_gene: NA
v_gene: TRBV9
j_gene: TRBJ1-3
CDR3aa: CASSVVGRNSGNTIYF
CDR3nt: TGTGCCAGCAGCGTAGTGGGGAGGAACTCTGGAAACACCATATATTTT

abundance: NA
d_gene: NA
v_gene: TRBV5-6
j_gene: TRBJ1-1
CDR3aa: CASSFNGRNTEAFF
CDR3nt: TGTGCCAGCAGCTTTAACGGCAGGAACACTGAAGCTTTCTTT

abundance: NA
d_gene: TRBD1
v_gene: TRBV28
j_gene: TRBJ1-1
CDR3aa: CASSTGQGNTEAFF
CDR3nt: TGTGCCAGCAGTACCGGACAGGGCAACACTGAAGCTTTCTTT

abundance: NA
d_gene: TRBD2
v_gene: TRBV13
j_gene: TRBJ2-1
CDR3aa: CASSKAVAGGRSSYNEQFF
CDR3nt: TGTGCCAGCAGCAAGGCGGTAGCGGGGGGTCGTAGCTCCTACAATGAGCAGTTCTTC

abundance: NA
d_gene: TRBD1
v_gene: TRBV18
j_gene: TRBJ1-5
CDR3aa: CASSPLGGGAGNQPQHF
CDR3nt: TGTGCCAGCTCACCTTTAGGAGGGGGCGCCGGCAATCAGCCCCAGCATTTT

abundance: once
d_gene: NA
v_gene: TRBV27
j_gene: TRBJ2-5
CDR3aa: CASSPFGGRRETQYF
CDR3nt: TGTGCCAGCAGTCCCTTTGGGGGAAGGAGGGAGACCCAGTACTTC

abundance: NA
d_gene: NA
v_gene: TRBV7-6
j_gene: TRBJ2-5
CDR3aa: CASSLELAGAYQETQYF
CDR3nt: TGTGCCAGCAGCTTAGAACTTGCGGGGGCGTACCAAGAGACCCAGTACTTC

abundance: NA
d_gene: TRBD1
v_gene: TRBV30
j_gene: TRBJ1-1
CDR3aa: CAWSFWGAGGLNTEAFF
CDR3nt: TGTGCCTGGAGTTTTTGGGGGGCAGGGGGCTTGAACACTGAAGCTTTCTTT

abundance: NA
d_gene: NA
v_gene: TRBV5-1
j_gene: TRBJ2-7
CDR3aa: CASSLVGRPLYSYEQYF
CDR3nt: TGCGCCAGCAGCTTAGTTGGCAGGCCCCTCTACTCCTACGAGCAGTACTTC

abundance: NA
d_gene: NA
v_gene: TRBV7-2
j_gene: TRBJ2-5
CDR3aa: CASSLEAARETQYF
CDR3nt: TGTGCCAGCAGCTTAGAGGCGGCCCGGGAGACCCAGTACTTC

abundance: NA
d_gene: NA
v_gene: TRBV7-9
j_gene: TRBJ2-3
CDR3aa: CASSAGGDPDKDTQYF
CDR3nt: TGTGCCAGCAGCGCTGGAGGGGACCCCGATAAGGATACGCAGTATTTT